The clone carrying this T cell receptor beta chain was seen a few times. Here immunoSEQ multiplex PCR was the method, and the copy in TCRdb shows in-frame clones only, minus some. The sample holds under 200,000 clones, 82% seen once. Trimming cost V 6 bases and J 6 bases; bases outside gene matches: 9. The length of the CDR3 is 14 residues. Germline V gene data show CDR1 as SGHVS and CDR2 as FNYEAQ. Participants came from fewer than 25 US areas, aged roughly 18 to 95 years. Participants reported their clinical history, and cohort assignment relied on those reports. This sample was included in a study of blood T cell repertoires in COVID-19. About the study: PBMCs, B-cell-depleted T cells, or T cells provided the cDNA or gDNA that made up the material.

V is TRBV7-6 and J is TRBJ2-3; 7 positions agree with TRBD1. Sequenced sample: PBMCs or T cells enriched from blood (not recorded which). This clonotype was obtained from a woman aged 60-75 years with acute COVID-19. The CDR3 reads CASRPRGTLDTQYF. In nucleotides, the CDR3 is TGTGCCAGCAGGCCCAGGGGGACGTTGGATACGCAGTATTTT.